The following is a TCR beta chain sequence with its context. Its antigen remains unidentified. The data originate from a study of cytomegalovirus exposure and HLA in healthy donors. The germline V gene has CDR1 SNHLY and CDR2 FYNNEI. The CDR3 consists of 16 residues. J lost 2 bases, V lost 3 bases, and 6 bases had no gene match. Study-level points and caveats: An analysis that was carried out later associated 15,000 to 20,000 TCR beta sequences with HLA alleles at 0.05 false discovery rate. The likely origin of a cluster of highly shared sequence variants was a sequencing artifact.

A multiplex PCR was run with 60 Vbeta primers and 13 Jbeta primers. Some clones are missing from TCRdb's copy, which holds only in-frame ones; the method was immunoSEQ multiplex PCR. Of about 180,000 clones listed, around 84% are singletons. The sequence was obtained from a girl aged 2 to 9 in good health and CMV-seropositive. The V and J genes are TRBV2 and TRBJ2-7; 11 bases are shared with TRBD1. Input material: PBMCs. The CDR3 bases are TGTGCCAGCAGTGATTCCAGGGACAGGGGGACCTACGAGCAGTACTTC. Its protein is CASSDSRDRGTYEQYF.